Shown below are 28 T cell receptor beta chains from a single sample sequenced in a study of identifying expanded T cells in peripheral blood. The table came from immunoSEQ multiplex PCR; TCRdb's copy has only in-frame clones and leaves some out. The sample yields about 91,000 clones, 88% seen once. Input material: blood. The receptors shown here come from a person aged 18-70 years in good health.

CDR3 sequence reads: CATRTSGGESFYEQFF. The CDR3 coding sequence is TGTGCCACCCGGACTAGCGGGGGAGAAAGCTTCTATGAGCAGTTCTTC. V is TRBV19 and J is TRBJ2-1, with TRBD2 matching 13 bases. Germline loops: CDR1 LNHDA, CDR2 SQIVND (reference sequence). The CDR3 is 16 amino acids. The ends lost 10 bases at V and 8 bases at J; junction bases unmatched: 14.

The gene calls are TRBV29-1 and TRBJ2-3; TRBD2 aligns across 9 bases. Germline V gene data show CDR1 as SQVTM and CDR2 as ANQGSEA. The CDR3 has 17 amino acids. Trimming cost V 1 base and J 5 bases; bases outside gene matches: 13. The CDR3 loop is CSVEAAAASGVLDTQYF. DNA for the CDR3: TGCAGCGTTGAAGCCGCAGCGGCTAGCGGGGTATTAGATACGCAGTATTTT.

The chain couples TRBV7-3 to TRBJ1-1, with 11 bases fitting TRBD1. Germline values: CDR1 SGHTA, CDR2 FQGTGA. The CDR3 spans 14 residues. After removal of 5 bases from V and 3 bases from J, the junction contained 2 bases not matched to a gene. CDR3 DNA: TGTGCCAGCAGCCCGGGACAGGGGGACACTGAAGCTTTCTTT. The encoded protein is CASSPGQGDTEAFF.

The chain links TRBV6-5 to TRBJ1-1; TRBD1 aligns across 8 bases. In germline, CDR1 is MNHEY, CDR2 SVGAGI. This CDR3 has 12 amino acids. V shed 5 bases, J shed 11 bases, and the junction held 7 bases outside the gene matches. CDR3 sequence (DNA): TGTGCCAGCAGTCGTTACAGGGGGGAGGCTTTCTTT. Its protein product is CASSRYRGEAFF.

The gene calls are TRBV11-2 and TRBJ1-2; D is perhaps TRBD1 (6 bases). Germline values: CDR1 SGHAT, CDR2 FQNNGV. The CDR3 length is 14 residues. V was clipped by 5 bases and J by 5 bases, with 15 bases between them. As DNA, the CDR3 is TGTGCCAGCAGCCCTCGGACAGCCCCGTATGGCTACACCTTC. This codes for CASSPRTAPYGYTF.

J is TRBJ2-7 and V is TRBV4-2; perhaps TRBD2 as D (6 bases). V lost 0 bases and J 1 base, leaving 7 bases between the germline ends. The CDR3 totals 14 residues. Germline lookup yields CDR1 LGHNA and CDR2 YNFKEQ. The DNA for the CDR3 is TGTGCCAGCAGCCAAGAGGGGAGGTCCTACGAGCAGTACTTC. Protein sequence: CASSQEGRSYEQYF.

The chain is built from TRBV6-6 and TRBJ2-7, with no clear D. This CDR3 has 12 residues. V lost 2 bases to trimming and J lost 2 bases, with 4 bases between them. From germline, CDR1 is MNHNY and CDR2 SVGAGI (reference sequence). CDR3: CASSYQAYEQYF. The CDR3 nucleotides are TGTGCCAGCAGTTACCAGGCCTACGAGCAGTACTTC.

V usage is TRBV29-1 and J usage is TRBJ1-1; D uncertain. Germline CDR1 SQVTM, CDR2 ANQGSEA. The CDR3 is 14 residues long. Between the trimmed V and J ends, which lost 4 bases and 3 bases, there was a span of 15 bases. The CDR3 nucleotides are TGCAGCGTTGGAGTAGCGGTTCGTCACACTGAAGCTTTCTTT. This codes for CSVGVAVRHTEAFF.

This sequence joins TRBV10-3 and TRBJ1-5, with D uncertain. CDR3 length: 12 amino acids. V was cut by 7 bases and J by 6 bases, with 10 bases left in between. Germline V gives CDR1 ENHRY, CDR2 SYGVKD. CDR3 region: CAIKGNGQPQHF. CDR3 DNA sequence: TGTGCCATCAAGGGTAATGGTCAGCCCCAGCATTTT.

The rearrangement links TRBV7-3 to TRBJ2-6; D is ambiguous. This CDR3 has 14 amino acids. CDR1 and CDR2 (germline): SGHTA, FQGTGA. Trimming took 5 bases from V and 4 from J, leaving 9 bases between them. The CDR3 sequence is CASSPNSGANVLTF. CDR3 DNA sequence: TGTGCCAGCAGCCCCAATTCCGGGGCCAACGTCCTGACTTTC.

The rearrangement uses TRBV7-3 and TRBJ2-5; D is perhaps TRBD2 (5 bases). V shed 5 bases and J shed 5 bases, with 15 bases lying between them. The CDR3 totals 14 residues. Per germline, CDR1 SGHTA and CDR2 FQGTGA. CDR3 region: CASSPRGSQETQYF. Written as DNA, the CDR3 is TGTGCCAGCAGCCCCCGGGGTAGCCAGGAGACCCAGTACTTC.

This clone was recorded only once. The rearrangement joins TRBV6-6 to TRBJ2-4; 11 bases match TRBD1. The J segment lost 7 bases and the V segment lost 0 bases, leaving 2 bases of the junction unmatched. The CDR3 covers 15 residues. CDR1 and CDR2 from the germline V gene are MNHNY and SVGAGI (reference sequence). CDR3 sequence (DNA): TGTGCCAGCAGTTACTCCCGGGACAGGGGGAACATTCAGTACTTC. This codes for CASSYSRDRGNIQYF.

This chain links TRBV15 with TRBJ1-2; D remains unclear. This CDR3 comprises 13 residues. V shed 1 base and J shed 2 bases, with 5 bases lying between them. Germline V CDR1 and CDR2: LNHNV, YYDKDF (reference sequence). CDR3 sequence: CATSRAGNYGYTF. The CDR3 DNA reads TGTGCCACCAGCAGAGCGGGGAACTATGGCTACACCTTC.

This clone was found a few times. The J gene is TRBJ1-4, the V gene TRBV4-2; no clear D gene. Trimming took 1 base from V and 5 from J, leaving 11 bases between them. The germline gives CDR1 LGHNA, CDR2 YNFKEQ. This CDR3 region has 15 residues. The CDR3, as DNA: TGTGCCAGCAGCCAAGTGGCGGGGTTAAATGAAAAACTGTTTTTT. Translated, it gives CASSQVAGLNEKLFF.

The V gene is TRBV11-2, the J gene TRBJ2-1, with TRBD2 matching 8 bases. Germline V gives CDR1 SGHAT, CDR2 FQNNGV. This CDR3 has 14 amino acids. After removal of 4 bases from V and 6 bases from J, the junction contained 5 bases not matched to a gene. The DNA for the CDR3 is TGTGCCAGCAGCTATAGCGGGGTTGGCAATGAGCAGTTCTTC. Amino acid sequence: CASSYSGVGNEQFF.

The chain combines TRBV18 with TRBJ1-1, with a weak D call TRBD1 (5 bases). Trimming removed 1 base from V and 1 base from J, with 7 bases in between. The germline V gene encodes CDR1 KGHSH and CDR2 LQKENI. There are 14 residues in the CDR3. CDR3: CASSPLGRNTEAFF. The CDR3 DNA reads TGTGCCAGCTCACCACTGGGACGGAACACTGAAGCTTTCTTT.

This rearrangement joins TRBV6-1 to TRBJ2-1; D gene ambiguous. The CDR3 sequence is 16 residues long. Per the germline V gene, CDR1 is MNHNS and CDR2 is SASEGT. V lost 4 bases, J lost 8 bases, and 21 bases lay in between. CDR3 protein: CASSVETAPIPHEQFF. The CDR3 nucleotides read TGTGCCAGCAGTGTTGAAACGGCCCCCATACCCCATGAGCAGTTCTTC.

The V gene is TRBV7-6, the J gene TRBJ2-3; 10 nucleotides match TRBD2. The CDR3 is made up of 16 amino acids. Germline lookup yields CDR1 SGHVS and CDR2 FNYEAQ. V was clipped by 1 base and J by 2 bases; unmatched bases: 3. DNA for the CDR3: TGTGCCAGCAGCTTAGGTAGCGGGGGGACCACAGATACGCAGTATTTT. Its protein product is CASSLGSGGTTDTQYF. Full variable domain (rest looked up from reference TRBV7-6 and TRBJ2-3): GAGVSQSPRYKVTKRGQDVALRCDPISGHVSLYWYRQALGQGPEFLTYFNYEAQQDKSGLPNDRFSAERPEGSISTLTIQRTEQRDSAMYRCASSLGSGGTTDTQYFGPGTRLTVL.

The rearrangement uses TRBV5-1 and TRBJ2-1; 8 bases line up with TRBD1. The germline V gene has CDR1 SGHRS and CDR2 YFSETQ. V lost 2 bases, J lost 6 bases, and 4 bases stayed unmatched. The CDR3 is 14 amino acids. The CDR3 bases are TGCGCCAGCAGCTTCACAGGGGGGATCAATGAGCAGTTCTTC. It codes for CASSFTGGINEQFF.

V and J are TRBV4-2 and TRBJ2-5; TRBD2 aligns across 8 bases. Germline V gives CDR1 LGHNA, CDR2 YNFKEQ. The CDR3 runs to 17 residues. V was pared by 2 bases and J by 1 base, with 9 bases of the junction left unmatched. CDR3 in amino acids: CASSQFRVAGSQETQYF. CDR3 coding DNA: TGTGCCAGCAGCCAATTCAGAGTAGCGGGGTCCCAAGAGACCCAGTACTTC.

V is TRBV29-1 and J is TRBJ1-1; 9 nucleotides match TRBD1. The V gene's germline CDR1 is SQVTM and CDR2 ANQGSEA. The ends lost 3 bases at V and 1 base at J; junction bases unmatched: 3. The length of the CDR3 is 14 residues. CDR3 nucleotides: TGCAGCGTTGAGACAGGGGGGGAGAACACTGAAGCTTTCTTT. Translating it yields CSVETGGENTEAFF.

This chain links TRBV18 with TRBJ1-3, with 7 bases that match TRBD1. Trimming removed 2 bases from V and 0 bases from J; junction bases left unmatched: 7. CDR3 length: 17 residues. Germline V gene data show CDR1 as KGHSH and CDR2 as LQKENI. The chain's CDR3 is CASSPAGQSNSGNTIYF. The DNA for the CDR3 is TGTGCCAGCTCACCAGCGGGACAGAGCAACTCTGGAAACACCATATATTTT.

V and J are TRBV4-1 and TRBJ2-7; weak D call: TRBD2 (5 bases). V was pared by 3 bases and J by 0 bases, with 6 bases between. Germline V gives CDR1 MGHRA, CDR2 YSYEKL. The CDR3 covers 13 residues. This chain's CDR3 is CASSHGISYEQYF. The CDR3 DNA sequence: TGCGCCAGCAGCCACGGGATCTCCTACGAGCAGTACTTC.

The V and J genes are TRBV10-3 and TRBJ1-5; perhaps TRBD1 as D (5 bases). The V and J ends lost 0 bases and 0 bases respectively, with 9 bases between them. This CDR3 spans 16 amino acids. CDR1 ENHRY and CDR2 SYGVKD come from the germline V gene. The DNA for the CDR3 is TGTGCCATCAGTGAGTCGGGGACCGTTAGCAATCAGCCCCAGCATTTT. Protein sequence: CAISESGTVSNQPQHF.

The chain joins TRBV15 to TRBJ2-7, with TRBD1 identical over 12 bases. Trimming cost V 1 base and J 6 bases; bases outside gene matches: 7. CDR3 size: 16 residues. Germline-derived CDR1 and CDR2 are LNHNV and YYDKDF (reference sequence). The CDR3 sequence: CATSRATGTGGSEQYF. The CDR3 DNA reads TGTGCCACCAGCAGAGCCACCGGGACAGGGGGCTCCGAGCAGTACTTC.

This clone has only a few counts. This sequence joins TRBV15 and TRBJ2-6, with D unresolved. The CDR3 runs 16 residues. The germline V gene encodes CDR1 LNHNV and CDR2 YYDKDF (reference sequence). V lost 0 bases to trimming and J lost 0 bases, with 6 bases between them. CDR3 DNA: TGTGCCACCAGCAGAGATTTGAGCTCTGGGGCCAACGTCCTGACTTTC. This sequence encodes CATSRDLSSGANVLTF.

The rearrangement joins TRBV27 to TRBJ2-5; D is uncertain. TRBJ2-7 matches the DNA end more closely, so the J call is doubtful. Germline CDR1 MNHEY, CDR2 SMNVEV (reference sequence). The CDR3 contains 11 residues. CDR3 sequence: CASSLGHEQYF. The CDR3 DNA reads TGTGCCAGCAGTTTAGGTCACGAGCAGTACTTC.

This clone was recorded once. The J gene is TRBJ2-7, the V gene TRBV5-4; D unresolved. The CDR3 is 15 residues long. Germline V gene data show CDR1 as SGHNT and CDR2 as YYREEE (reference sequence). Trimming removed 0 bases at V and 3 bases at J, with 13 bases between. CDR3 in amino acids: CASSLEGLSGYEQYF. The CDR3 DNA is TGTGCCAGCAGCTTGGAGGGTTTGTCCGGCTACGAGCAGTACTTC. The complete variable domain, with remaining parts taken from reference TRBV5-4 and TRBJ2-7, reads ETGVTQSPTHLIKTRGQQVTLRCSSQSGHNTVSWYQQALGQGPQFIFQYYREEENGRGNFPPRFSGLQFPNYSSELNVNALELDDSALYLCASSLEGLSGYEQYFGPGTRLTVT.